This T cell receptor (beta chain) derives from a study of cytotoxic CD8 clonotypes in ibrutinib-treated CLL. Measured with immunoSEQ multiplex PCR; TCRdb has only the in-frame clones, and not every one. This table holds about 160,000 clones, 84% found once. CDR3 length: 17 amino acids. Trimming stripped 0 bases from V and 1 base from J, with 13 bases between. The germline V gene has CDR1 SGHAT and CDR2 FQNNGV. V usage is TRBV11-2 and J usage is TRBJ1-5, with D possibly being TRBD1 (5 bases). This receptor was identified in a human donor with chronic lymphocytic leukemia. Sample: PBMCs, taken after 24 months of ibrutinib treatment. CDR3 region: CASSLDNRKGSNQPQHF. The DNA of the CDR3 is TGTGCCAGCAGCTTAGATAACAGGAAAGGGAGCAATCAGCCCCAGCATTTT.